The TCR beta chain described here comes from a study of shared clonotypes between healthy human individuals. Some 28,000 T cell genomes (approximately 300 ng DNA) went into each PBMC replicate. Measured with immunoSEQ multiplex PCR; TCRdb has only the in-frame clones, and not every one. The data show hundreds of thousands of clones, around three quarters seen once. This CDR3 spans 16 amino acids. V lost 0 bases to trimming and J lost 8 bases; unmatched junction nucleotides: 5. Germline V gene data show CDR1 as GTSNPN and CDR2 as SVGIG (reference sequence). The clonotype was recovered from a woman in her 40s in good health. Some clones in this sample may be carry-over from other donors' samples. The chain links TRBV30 to TRBJ2-1, with TRBD2 identical over 15 bases. Sequenced: PBMCs. CDR3 amino acids: CAWSVWTSGREDEQFF. Written as DNA, the CDR3 is TGTGCCTGGAGTGTATGGACTAGCGGGAGGGAAGATGAGCAGTTCTTC.